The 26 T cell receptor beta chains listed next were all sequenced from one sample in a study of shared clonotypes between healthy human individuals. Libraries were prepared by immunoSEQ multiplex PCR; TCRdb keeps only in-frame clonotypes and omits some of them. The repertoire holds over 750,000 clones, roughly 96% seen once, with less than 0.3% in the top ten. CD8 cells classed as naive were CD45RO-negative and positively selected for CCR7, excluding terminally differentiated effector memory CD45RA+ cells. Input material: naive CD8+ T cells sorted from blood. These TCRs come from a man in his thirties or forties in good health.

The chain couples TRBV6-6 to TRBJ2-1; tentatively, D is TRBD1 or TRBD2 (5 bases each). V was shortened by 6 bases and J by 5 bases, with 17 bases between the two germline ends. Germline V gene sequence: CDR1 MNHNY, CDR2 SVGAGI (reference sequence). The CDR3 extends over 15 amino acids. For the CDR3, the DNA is TGTGCCAGCAGCTCACTAAGGGACGGGGACAATGAGCAGTTCTTC. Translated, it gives CASSSLRDGDNEQFF.

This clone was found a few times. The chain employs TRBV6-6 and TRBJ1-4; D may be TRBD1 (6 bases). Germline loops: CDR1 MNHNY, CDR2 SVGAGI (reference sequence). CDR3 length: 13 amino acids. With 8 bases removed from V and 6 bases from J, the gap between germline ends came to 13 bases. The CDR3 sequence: CASSGVEDEKLFF. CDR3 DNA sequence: TGTGCCAGCTCAGGGGTGGAGGATGAAAAACTGTTTTTT.

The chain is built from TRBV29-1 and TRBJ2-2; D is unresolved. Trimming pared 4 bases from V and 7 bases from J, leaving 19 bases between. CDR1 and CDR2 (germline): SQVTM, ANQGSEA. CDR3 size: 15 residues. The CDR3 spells CSVGASRGRVGELFF. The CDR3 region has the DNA TGCAGCGTTGGAGCCTCTCGAGGAAGAGTCGGGGAGCTGTTTTTT.

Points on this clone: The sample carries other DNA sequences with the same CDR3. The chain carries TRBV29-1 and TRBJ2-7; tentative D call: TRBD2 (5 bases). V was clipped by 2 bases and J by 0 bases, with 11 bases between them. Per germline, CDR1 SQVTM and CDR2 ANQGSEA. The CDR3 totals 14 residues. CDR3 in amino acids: CSVETGTSSYEQYF. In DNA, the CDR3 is TGCAGCGTTGAAACGGGAACCTCCTCCTACGAGCAGTACTTC.

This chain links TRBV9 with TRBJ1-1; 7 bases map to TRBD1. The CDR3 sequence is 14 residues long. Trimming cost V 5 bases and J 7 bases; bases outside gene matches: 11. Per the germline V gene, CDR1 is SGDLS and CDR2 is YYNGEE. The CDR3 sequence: CASREGQRGGEAFF. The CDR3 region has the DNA TGTGCCAGCAGGGAGGGACAGAGAGGCGGTGAAGCTTTCTTT.

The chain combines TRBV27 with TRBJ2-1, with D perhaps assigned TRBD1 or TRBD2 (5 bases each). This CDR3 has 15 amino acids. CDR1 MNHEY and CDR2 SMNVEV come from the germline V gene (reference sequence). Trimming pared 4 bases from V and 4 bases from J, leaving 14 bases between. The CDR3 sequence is CASSSGTTGYNEQFF. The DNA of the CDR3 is TGTGCCAGCAGTTCCGGGACCACTGGGTACAATGAGCAGTTCTTC.

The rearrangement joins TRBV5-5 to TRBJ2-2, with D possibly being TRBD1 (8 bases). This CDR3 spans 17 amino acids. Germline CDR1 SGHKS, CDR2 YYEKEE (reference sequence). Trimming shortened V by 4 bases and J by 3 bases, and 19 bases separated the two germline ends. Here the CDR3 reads CASSLERDRRYTGELFF. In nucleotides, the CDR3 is TGTGCCAGCAGCCTGGAGCGGGACAGGAGATACACCGGGGAGCTGTTTTTT.

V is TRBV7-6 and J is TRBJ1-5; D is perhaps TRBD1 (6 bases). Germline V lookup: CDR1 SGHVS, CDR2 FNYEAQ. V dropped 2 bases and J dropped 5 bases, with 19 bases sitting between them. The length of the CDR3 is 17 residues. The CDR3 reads CASSLLAGPRGDQPQHF. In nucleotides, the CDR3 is TGTGCCAGCAGCTTATTGGCGGGGCCCAGGGGAGATCAGCCCCAGCATTTT.

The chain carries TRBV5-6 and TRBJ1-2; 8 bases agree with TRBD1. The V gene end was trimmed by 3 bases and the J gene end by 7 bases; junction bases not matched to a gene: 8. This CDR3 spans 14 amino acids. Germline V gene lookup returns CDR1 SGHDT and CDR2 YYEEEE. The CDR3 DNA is TGTGCCAGCAGCTCGGGACAGGTGTCGCGTGGCTACACCTTC. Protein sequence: CASSSGQVSRGYTF.

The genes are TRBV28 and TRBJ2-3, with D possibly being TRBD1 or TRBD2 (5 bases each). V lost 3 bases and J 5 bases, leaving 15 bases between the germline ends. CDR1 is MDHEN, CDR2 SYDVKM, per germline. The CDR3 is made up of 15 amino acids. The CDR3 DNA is TGTGCCAGCAGTTTCCTCGCCGGGACCCTAGATACGCAGTATTTT. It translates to CASSFLAGTLDTQYF.

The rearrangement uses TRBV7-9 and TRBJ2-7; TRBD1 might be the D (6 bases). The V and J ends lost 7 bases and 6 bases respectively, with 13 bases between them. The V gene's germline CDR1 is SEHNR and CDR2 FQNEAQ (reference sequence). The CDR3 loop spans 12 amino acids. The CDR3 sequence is CASIMGAGEQYF. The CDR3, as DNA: TGTGCCAGCATTATGGGGGCGGGCGAGCAGTACTTC.

CDR3 DNA sequence: TGTGCCAGCAGTTTACTGACAGGGACGCCAGGAGCTTTCTTT. It codes for CASSLLTGTPGAFF. The chain couples TRBV27 to TRBJ1-1; 7 bases align to TRBD1. CDR1 is MNHEY and CDR2 is SMNVEV in the germline V gene (reference sequence). V gave up 2 bases and J gave up 10 bases; unmatched junction bases: 10. The CDR3 spans 14 residues.

This CDR3 reads CASSSSTVEMNTEAFF. In DNA form, the CDR3 reads TGTGCCAGCAGTTCCTCCACCGTCGAGATGAACACTGAAGCTTTCTTT. This chain links TRBV2 with TRBJ1-1; D is ambiguous. Germline V CDR1 and CDR2: SNHLY, FYNNEI. The CDR3 is made up of 16 amino acids. V was shortened by 5 bases and J by 0 bases, with 16 bases between the two germline ends.

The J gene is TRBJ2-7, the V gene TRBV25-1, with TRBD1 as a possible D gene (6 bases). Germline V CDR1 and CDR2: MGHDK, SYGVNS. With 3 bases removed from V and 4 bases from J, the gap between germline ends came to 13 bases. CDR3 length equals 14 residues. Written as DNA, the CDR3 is TGTGCCAGCAGTGATGTGAACAGGGTGTACGAGCAGTACTTC. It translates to CASSDVNRVYEQYF.

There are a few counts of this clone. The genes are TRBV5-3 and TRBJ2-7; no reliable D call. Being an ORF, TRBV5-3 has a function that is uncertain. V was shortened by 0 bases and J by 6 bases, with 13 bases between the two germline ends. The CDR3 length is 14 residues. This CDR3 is CARSLGAALGEQYF. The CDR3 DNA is TGTGCCAGAAGCTTGGGGGCGGCCTTGGGCGAGCAGTACTTC.

As DNA, the CDR3 is TGTGCCAGCAGCGCGACCTCGAGGGAGCTGTTTTTT. It yields the protein CASSATSRELFF. The genes are TRBV9 and TRBJ2-2; no clear D. This CDR3 comprises 12 residues. Germline V gives CDR1 SGDLS, CDR2 YYNGEE. V dropped 3 bases and J dropped 9 bases, with 9 bases sitting between them.

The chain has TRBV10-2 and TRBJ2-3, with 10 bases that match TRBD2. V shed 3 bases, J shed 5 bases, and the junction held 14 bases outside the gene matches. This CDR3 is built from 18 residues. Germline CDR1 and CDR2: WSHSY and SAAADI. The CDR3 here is CASSERLGLAGVRDTQYF. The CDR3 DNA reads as TGCGCCAGCAGTGAACGCCTTGGTCTAGCGGGAGTCCGAGATACGCAGTATTTT.

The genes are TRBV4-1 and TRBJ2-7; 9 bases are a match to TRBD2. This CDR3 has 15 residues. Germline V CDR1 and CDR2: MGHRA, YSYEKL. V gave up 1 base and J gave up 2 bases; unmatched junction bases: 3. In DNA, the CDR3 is TGCGCCAGCAGCCAAGTTGCGGGAGGGCCCTACGAGCAGTACTTC. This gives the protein CASSQVAGGPYEQYF.

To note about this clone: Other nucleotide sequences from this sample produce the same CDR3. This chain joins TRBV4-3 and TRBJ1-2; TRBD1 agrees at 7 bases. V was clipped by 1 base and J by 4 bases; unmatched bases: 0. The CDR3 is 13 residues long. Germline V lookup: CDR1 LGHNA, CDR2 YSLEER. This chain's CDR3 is CASSQGQGYGYTF. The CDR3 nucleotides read TGCGCCAGCAGCCAAGGACAGGGCTATGGCTACACCTTC.

The CDR3 is CASSPREAPGQGNYGYTF. The CDR3 nucleotides are TGTGCCAGCAGCCCCAGAGAGGCCCCGGGACAGGGGAACTATGGCTACACCTTC. This sequence joins TRBV9 and TRBJ1-2, with 10 bases that match TRBD1. In germline, CDR1 is SGDLS, CDR2 YYNGEE. The junction had 14 bases not matched to a gene; V was cut back by 4 bases and J by 2 bases. This CDR3 is built from 18 residues.

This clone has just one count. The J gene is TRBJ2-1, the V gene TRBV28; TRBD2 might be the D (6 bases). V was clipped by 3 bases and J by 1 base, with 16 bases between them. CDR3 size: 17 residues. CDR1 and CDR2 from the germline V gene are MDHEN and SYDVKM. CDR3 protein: CASSFPTQGGSYNEQFF. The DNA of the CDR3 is TGTGCCAGCAGTTTCCCGACTCAGGGAGGATCCTACAATGAGCAGTTCTTC.

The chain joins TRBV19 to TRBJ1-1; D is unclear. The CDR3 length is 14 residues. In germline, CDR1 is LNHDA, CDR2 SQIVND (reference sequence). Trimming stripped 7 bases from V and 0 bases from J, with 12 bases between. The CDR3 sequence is CASTNREMNTEAFF. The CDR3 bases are TGTGCCAGTACCAATCGAGAGATGAACACTGAAGCTTTCTTT.

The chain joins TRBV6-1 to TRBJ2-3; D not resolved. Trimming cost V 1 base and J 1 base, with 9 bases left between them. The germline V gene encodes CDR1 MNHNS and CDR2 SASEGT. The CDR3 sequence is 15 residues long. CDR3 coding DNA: TGTGCCAGCAGTGAAGACCCCACCCGCACAGATACGCAGTATTTT. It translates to CASSEDPTRTDTQYF.

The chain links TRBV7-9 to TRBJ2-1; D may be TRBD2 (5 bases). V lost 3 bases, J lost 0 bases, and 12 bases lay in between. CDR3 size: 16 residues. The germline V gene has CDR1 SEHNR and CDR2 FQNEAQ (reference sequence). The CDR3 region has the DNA TGTGCCAGCAGCTTCGTGGGAGTTTCCTCCTACAATGAGCAGTTCTTC. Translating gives CASSFVGVSSYNEQFF. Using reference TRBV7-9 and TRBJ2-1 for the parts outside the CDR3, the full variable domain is DTGVSQNPRHKITKRGQNVTFRCDPISEHNRLYWYRQTLGQGPEFLTYFQNEAQLEKSRLLSDRFSAERPKGSFSTLEIQRTEQGDSAMYLCASSFVGVSSYNEQFFGPGTRLTVL.

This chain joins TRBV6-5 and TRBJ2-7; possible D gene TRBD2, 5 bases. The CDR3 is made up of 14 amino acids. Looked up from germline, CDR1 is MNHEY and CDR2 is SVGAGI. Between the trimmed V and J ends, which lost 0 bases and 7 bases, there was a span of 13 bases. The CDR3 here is CASSYSSRTGEQYF. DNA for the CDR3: TGTGCCAGCAGTTACTCGAGCAGAACGGGGGAGCAGTACTTC.

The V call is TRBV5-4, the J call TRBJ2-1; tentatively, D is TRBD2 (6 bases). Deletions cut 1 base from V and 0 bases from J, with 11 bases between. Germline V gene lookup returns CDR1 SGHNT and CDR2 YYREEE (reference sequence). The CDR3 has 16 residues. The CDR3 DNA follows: TGTGCCAGCAGCTTGATTAGCGGAAACTCCTACAATGAGCAGTTCTTC. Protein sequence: CASSLISGNSYNEQFF.